One and the same sample provided the 23 T cell receptor beta chains below, sequenced in a study of PD-1 blockade in classical Hodgkin lymphoma. The data were produced by immunoSEQ multiplex PCR, yet TCRdb's version contains in-frame clones alone and is incomplete. This table has about 97,000 clones, 65% to 85% appearing once. Every patient relapsed after autologous stem cell transplantation, and brentuximab vedotin exposure varied. The source was peripheral blood mononuclear cells (PBMCs), collected at baseline. Receptor source: a human donor with classical Hodgkin lymphoma.

The rearrangement uses TRBV5-1 and TRBJ2-3; D perhaps matches TRBD2 (6 bases). Trimming stripped 4 bases from V and 6 bases from J, with 12 bases between. Per germline, CDR1 SGHRS and CDR2 YFSETQ. This CDR3 contains 13 residues. CDR3 sequence: CASSPLGRDTQYF. In DNA, the CDR3 is TGCGCCAGCAGCCCCTTGGGGAGGGATACGCAGTATTTT.

The rearrangement links TRBV28 to TRBJ1-5; a possible D gene is TRBD1 (5 bases). The germline V and J ends were trimmed by 8 bases and 7 bases, with 12 bases remaining between them. The V gene's germline CDR1 is MDHEN and CDR2 SYDVKM. The CDR3 consists of 12 residues. In nucleotides, the CDR3 is TGTGCCAGCGAGCGGGACCCCCAGCCCCAGCATTTT. Its protein product is CASERDPQPQHF. The complete variable domain, with remaining parts taken from reference TRBV28 and TRBJ1-5, reads DVKVTQSSRYLVKRTGEKVFLECVQDMDHENMFWYRQDPGLGLRLIYFSYDVKMKEKGDIPEGYSVSREKKERFSLILESASTNQTSMYLCASERDPQPQHFGDGTRLSIL.

The CDR3 coding sequence is TGTGCCAGTAGTTGGGGGGGTAGCTATGGCTACACCTTC. Its translation is CASSWGGSYGYTF. The rearrangement links TRBV19 to TRBJ1-2; possible D gene TRBD1, 5 bases. This CDR3 contains 13 residues. V shed 5 bases and J shed 4 bases, with 11 bases lying between them. Germline V gene sequence: CDR1 LNHDA, CDR2 SQIVND (reference sequence). Filled out from reference TRBV19 and TRBJ1-2, the complete variable domain reads DGGITQSPKYLFRKEGQNVTLSCEQNLNHDAMYWYRQDPGQGLRLIYYSQIVNDFQKGDIAEGYSVSREKKESFPLTVTSAQKNPTAFYLCASSWGGSYGYTFGSGTRLTVV.

V is TRBV19 and J is TRBJ2-3, with TRBD2 matching 8 bases. CDR1 LNHDA and CDR2 SQIVND come from the germline V gene (reference sequence). This CDR3 is built from 16 residues. The J segment lost 6 bases and the V segment lost 6 bases, leaving 14 bases of the junction unmatched. The CDR3 DNA sequence: TGTGCCAGTAGCACTTCTAGCGGGCCCCCGGCGGATACGCAGTATTTT. This encodes CASSTSSGPPADTQYF.

CDR3 amino acids: CSVAPGLLDEQFF. The CDR3 region has the DNA TGCAGCGTTGCCCCGGGCCTTTTGGATGAGCAGTTCTTC. The chain carries TRBV29-1 and TRBJ2-1; D is ambiguous. V was cut by 4 bases and J by 8 bases, with 15 bases left in between. Germline values: CDR1 SQVTM, CDR2 ANQGSEA. This CDR3 is built from 13 residues.

The rearrangement joins TRBV7-8 to TRBJ2-5; D is unresolved. This CDR3 region has 15 residues. CDR1 SGHVS and CDR2 FQNEAQ come from the germline V gene. V was trimmed by 3 bases and J by 5 bases, leaving 16 bases between them. The CDR3 region is CASSLRSLLGETQYF. The CDR3 DNA reads TGTGCCAGCAGCTTGCGATCGCTCCTCGGGGAGACCCAGTACTTC.

This clone was detected only a few times. The chain has TRBV14 and TRBJ2-7; 9 nucleotides align to TRBD2. The CDR3 sequence is 17 residues long. The V and J ends lost 4 bases and 2 bases, in that order; junction bases with no gene match: 12. Germline V lookup: CDR1 SGHDN, CDR2 FVKESK. The CDR3 bases are TGTGCCAGCAGCCTAACGCATAGCGGGAGCCCCCCCTACGAGCAGTACTTC. Translating gives CASSLTHSGSPPYEQYF.

This clone was recorded a few times. The V gene is TRBV4-1, the J gene TRBJ2-1, with TRBD2 matching 10 bases. Germline loops: CDR1 MGHRA, CDR2 YSYEKL. This CDR3 has 16 amino acids. Trimming removed 0 bases from V and 6 bases from J; junction bases left unmatched: 5. Written as DNA, the CDR3 is TGCGCCAGCAGCCAAGAGGTAGCGGGAGGTCTCAATGAGCAGTTCTTC. Amino acids: CASSQEVAGGLNEQFF.

J is TRBJ2-7 and V is TRBV10-1; 10 bases map to TRBD2. This CDR3 has 15 residues. Losses at the gene ends were 3 bases for V and 3 bases for J; bases not matched to a gene: 5. Germline V gives CDR1 WNHNN, CDR2 SYGVQD (reference sequence). The CDR3 loop is CASSDHGTSVYEQYF. CDR3 sequence (DNA): TGCGCCAGCAGTGATCACGGGACTAGCGTCTACGAGCAGTACTTC.

The rearrangement links TRBV7-2 to TRBJ2-7; 9 nucleotides align to TRBD1. In germline, CDR1 is SGHTA, CDR2 FQGNSA. V dropped 1 base and J dropped 5; count of bases not matched to a gene: 12. The CDR3 is 17 amino acids. In DNA, the CDR3 is TGTGCCAGCAGCTTAGTCCACCGAACAGGGGGCAAGAACGAGCAGTACTTC. This gives the protein CASSLVHRTGGKNEQYF.

The chain recombines TRBV19 with TRBJ2-3, with 7 bases matching TRBD2. Germline CDR1 is LNHDA and CDR2 is SQIVND (reference sequence). After removal of 3 bases from V and 2 bases from J, the junction contained 8 bases not matched to a gene. The CDR3 length is 16 residues. CDR3: CASSMLGGSATDTQYF. Here the CDR3 DNA reads TGTGCCAGTAGTATGCTGGGCGGGAGTGCCACAGATACGCAGTATTTT.

The chain carries TRBV5-1 and TRBJ2-4; possibly TRBD2 for D (5 bases). Per the germline V gene, CDR1 is SGHRS and CDR2 is YFSETQ. The V end was cut by 4 bases, the J end by 8 bases, with 16 bases between. This CDR3 region has 14 residues. Here the CDR3 DNA reads TGCGCCAGCAGCCCCAGCGGATCCTCTGACATTCAGTACTTC. This translates into CASSPSGSSDIQYF.

This chain uses TRBV18 with TRBJ2-6; D is unclear. The CDR3 totals 17 residues. Germline lookup yields CDR1 KGHSH and CDR2 LQKENI. Trimming took 3 bases from V and 5 from J, leaving 17 bases between them. The DNA of the CDR3 is TGTGCCAGCTCACCCGCTTACAACGGGCCCCGGGCCAACGTCCTGACTTTC. This encodes CASSPAYNGPRANVLTF.

The chain uses TRBV6-5 and TRBJ1-2; perhaps TRBD1 as D (6 bases). The length of the CDR3 is 14 residues. Germline CDR1 MNHEY, CDR2 SVGAGI. Trimming took off 5 bases at V and 4 bases at J, with 14 bases between the two ends. In DNA form, the CDR3 reads TGTGCCAGCAGTAAGACAGGTCTTGGCTATGGCTACACCTTC. This codes for CASSKTGLGYGYTF.

This clone was seen more than once but under ten times. The chain has TRBV30 and TRBJ1-2; tentatively, D is TRBD1 (6 bases). This CDR3 has 13 residues. CDR1 GTSNPN and CDR2 SVGIG come from the germline V gene (reference sequence). The germline V and J ends were trimmed by 0 bases and 8 bases, with 13 bases remaining between them. This chain's CDR3 is CAWSVQGIGGYTF. The CDR3 nucleotides read TGTGCCTGGAGTGTACAGGGAATAGGCGGCTACACCTTC.

The chain uses TRBV6-1 and TRBJ1-2; a possible D gene is TRBD1 (5 bases). Germline assignment: CDR1 MNHNS and CDR2 SASEGT. The CDR3 has 15 residues. V was trimmed by 4 bases and J by 4 bases, leaving 16 bases between them. This chain's CDR3 is CASSVLGGGLYGYTF. CDR3 DNA: TGTGCCAGCAGTGTTTTGGGGGGAGGGCTCTATGGCTACACCTTC.

The chain has TRBV5-1 and TRBJ2-7; TRBD2 matches at 15 bases. CDR1 SGHRS and CDR2 YFSETQ come from the germline V gene. The CDR3 totals 18 residues. The V and J ends lost 4 bases and 0 bases, in that order; junction bases with no gene match: 8. The CDR3 DNA follows: TGCGCCAGCAGCCGGGGGACTAGCGGGAGGACAGTCTCCTACGAGCAGTACTTC. Protein sequence: CASSRGTSGRTVSYEQYF.

In its sample, this clone was seen once. V and J are TRBV6-5 and TRBJ1-2, with a weak D call TRBD1 (5 bases). Per the germline V gene, CDR1 is MNHEY and CDR2 is SVGAGI. The CDR3 consists of 16 residues. Trimming stripped 2 bases from V and 5 bases from J, with 18 bases between. DNA for the CDR3: TGTGCCAGCAGTTACATCACCCACGGGGCAAGTTATGGCTACACCTTC. It specifies CASSYITHGASYGYTF.

This clone turned up a few times. Other DNA sequences in the same sample also yield this CDR3. The chain has TRBV10-3 and TRBJ1-5; D is unclear. Trimming shortened V by 0 bases and J by 6 bases, and 3 bases separated the two germline ends. The CDR3 has 12 residues. Germline assignment: CDR1 ENHRY and CDR2 SYGVKD. CDR3 coding DNA: TGTGCCATCAGTGAGTCGGGTCAGCCCCAGCATTTT. It codes for CAISESGQPQHF.

The chain combines TRBV6-5 with TRBJ2-7, with D uncertain. Germline V gene sequence: CDR1 MNHEY, CDR2 SVGAGI. V was cut by 6 bases and J by 4 bases, with 16 bases left in between. The CDR3 is 14 amino acids. In DNA, the CDR3 is TGTGCCAGCAGAGCCGTAGGAAAAGTGTACGAGCAGTACTTC. The encoded protein is CASRAVGKVYEQYF.

The chain carries TRBV2 and TRBJ2-7; D possibly corresponds to TRBD1 (6 bases). This CDR3 is built from 13 residues. Germline CDR1 SNHLY, CDR2 FYNNEI. The V and J ends lost 6 bases and 4 bases respectively, with 13 bases between them. CDR3 in amino acids: CASRTGPSYEQYF. Here the CDR3 DNA reads TGTGCCAGCAGGACAGGACCCAGTTACGAGCAGTACTTC.

The chain employs TRBV5-1 and TRBJ2-1; D gene unclear. The germline gives CDR1 SGHRS, CDR2 YFSETQ. CDR3 length equals 14 residues. Trimming removed 4 bases from V and 8 bases from J, with 16 bases in between. The CDR3 DNA is TGCGCCAGCAGCCAAAACGCACCCTGGGATGAGCAGTTCTTC. It is translated as CASSQNAPWDEQFF.

This chain connects TRBV9 to TRBJ2-7; D is uncertain. The germline V gene has CDR1 SGDLS and CDR2 YYNGEE. The CDR3 is 14 amino acids. V was pared by 0 bases and J by 7 bases, with 14 bases between. CDR3 in DNA: TGTGCCAGCAGCGTAGGGGTCACAGACGGGGAGCAGTACTTC. Protein sequence: CASSVGVTDGEQYF.